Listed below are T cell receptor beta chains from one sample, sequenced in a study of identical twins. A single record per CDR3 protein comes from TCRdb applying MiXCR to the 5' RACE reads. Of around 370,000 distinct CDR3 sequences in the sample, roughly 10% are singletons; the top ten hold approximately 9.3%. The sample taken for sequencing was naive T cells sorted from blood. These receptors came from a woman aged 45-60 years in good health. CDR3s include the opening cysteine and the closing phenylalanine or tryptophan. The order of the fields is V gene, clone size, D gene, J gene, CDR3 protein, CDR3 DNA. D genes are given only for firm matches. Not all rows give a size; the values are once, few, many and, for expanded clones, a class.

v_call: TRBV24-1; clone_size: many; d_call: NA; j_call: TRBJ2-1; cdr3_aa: CATSDSNGYNEQFF; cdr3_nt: TGTGCCACCAGTGATAGCAACGGGTACAATGAGCAGTTCTTC
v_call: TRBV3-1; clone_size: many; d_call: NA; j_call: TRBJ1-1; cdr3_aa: CASSQGLGGPRREAFF; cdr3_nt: TGTGCCAGCAGCCAAGGACTGGGGGGGCCACGCAGGGAAGCTTTCTTT
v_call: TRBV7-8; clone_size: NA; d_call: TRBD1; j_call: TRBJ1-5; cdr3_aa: CASSSTGFQQPQHF; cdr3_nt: TGTGCCAGCAGCTCGACAGGGTTCCAGCAGCCCCAGCATTTT
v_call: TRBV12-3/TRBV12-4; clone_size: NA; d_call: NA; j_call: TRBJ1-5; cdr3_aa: CASSFRGLNQPQHF; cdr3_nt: TGTGCCAGCAGTTTCCGGGGGCTAAATCAGCCCCAGCATTTT
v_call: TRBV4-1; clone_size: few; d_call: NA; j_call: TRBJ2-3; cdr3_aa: CASSLAPGPTDTQYF; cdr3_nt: TGCGCCAGCAGCCTAGCCCCGGGACCCACAGATACGCAGTATTTT
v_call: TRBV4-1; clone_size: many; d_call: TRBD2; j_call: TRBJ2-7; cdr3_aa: CASSHPGTSNYEQYF; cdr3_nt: TGCGCCAGCAGCCATCCTGGGACTAGCAACTACGAGCAGTACTTC
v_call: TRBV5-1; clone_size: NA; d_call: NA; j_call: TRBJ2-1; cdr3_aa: CASSRWGFEQFF; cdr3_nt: TGCGCCAGCAGCCGGTGGGGATTTGAGCAGTTCTTC
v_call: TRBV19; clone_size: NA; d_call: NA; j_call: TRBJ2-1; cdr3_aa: CASSIYGTSSSYNEQFF; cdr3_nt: TGTGCCAGTAGTATCTATGGGACTTCCAGCTCCTACAATGAGCAGTTCTTC
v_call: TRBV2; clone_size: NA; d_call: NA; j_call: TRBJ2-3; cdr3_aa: CASSAPEESTDTQYF; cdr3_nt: TGTGCCAGCAGTGCCCCGGAGGAGAGCACAGATACGCAGTATTTT
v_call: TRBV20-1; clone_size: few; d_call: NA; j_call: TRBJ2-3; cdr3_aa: CSALRALGTDTQYF; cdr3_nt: TGCAGTGCTCTACGGGCCTTAGGGACAGATACGCAGTATTTT
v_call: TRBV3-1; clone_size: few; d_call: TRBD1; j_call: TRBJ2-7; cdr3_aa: CASSQMPPLGTGGPYEQYF; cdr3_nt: TGTGCCAGCAGCCAGATGCCCCCTCTCGGGACAGGGGGCCCCTACGAGCAGTACTTC
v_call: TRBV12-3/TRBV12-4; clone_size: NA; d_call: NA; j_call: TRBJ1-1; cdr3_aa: CASSLVGYESEAFF; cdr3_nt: TGTGCCAGCAGTTTAGTAGGGTACGAATCTGAAGCTTTCTTT
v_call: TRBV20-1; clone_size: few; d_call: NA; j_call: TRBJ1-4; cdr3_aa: CSARGVGEKLFF; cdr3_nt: TGCAGTGCTAGAGGGGTGGGAGAAAAACTGTTTTTT
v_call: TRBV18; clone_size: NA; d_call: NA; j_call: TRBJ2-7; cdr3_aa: CASSLRDGEQYF; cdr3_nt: TGTGCCAGCTCACTGCGAGATGGCGAGCAGTACTTC
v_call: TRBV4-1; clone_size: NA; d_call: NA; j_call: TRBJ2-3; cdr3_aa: CASSQLGVDTQYF; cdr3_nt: TGCGCCAGCAGCCAACTGGGGGTAGATACGCAGTATTTT
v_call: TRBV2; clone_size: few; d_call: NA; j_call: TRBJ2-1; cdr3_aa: CASPAPKSYNEQFF; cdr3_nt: TGTGCCAGTCCAGCCCCAAAGTCCTACAATGAGCAGTTCTTC
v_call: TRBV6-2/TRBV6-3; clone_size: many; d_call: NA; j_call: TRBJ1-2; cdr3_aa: CASRDGANYGYTF; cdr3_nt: TGTGCCAGCAGGGATGGAGCTAACTATGGCTACACCTTC
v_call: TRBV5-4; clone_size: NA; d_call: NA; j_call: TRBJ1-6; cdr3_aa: CASRETGSLSPLHF; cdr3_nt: TGTGCCAGCAGAGAGACAGGCTCCCTTTCACCCCTCCACTTT
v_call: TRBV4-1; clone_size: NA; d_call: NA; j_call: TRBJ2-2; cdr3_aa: CASSQVLGLRPNTGELFF; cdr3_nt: TGCGCCAGCAGCCAAGTCTTGGGCCTCCGCCCTAACACCGGGGAGCTGTTTTTT
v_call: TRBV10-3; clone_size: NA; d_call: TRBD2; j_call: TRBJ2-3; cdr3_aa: CAIGTSVTDTQYF; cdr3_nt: TGTGCCATTGGGACTAGCGTTACAGATACGCAGTATTTT
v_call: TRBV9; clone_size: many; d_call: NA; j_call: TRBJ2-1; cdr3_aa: CASSVIGGIAYNEQFF; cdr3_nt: TGTGCCAGCAGCGTAATCGGCGGGATAGCGTACAATGAGCAGTTCTTC
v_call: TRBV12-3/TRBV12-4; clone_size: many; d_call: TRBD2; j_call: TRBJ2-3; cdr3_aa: CASSLGGTLGTQYF; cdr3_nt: TGTGCCAGCAGTTTGGGGGGGACTCTGGGTACGCAGTATTTT
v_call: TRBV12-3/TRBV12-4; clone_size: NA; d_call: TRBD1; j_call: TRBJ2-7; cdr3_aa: CASSPPGGQGAHEQYF; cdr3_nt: TGTGCCAGCAGTCCCCCAGGGGGACAGGGGGCCCACGAGCAGTACTTC
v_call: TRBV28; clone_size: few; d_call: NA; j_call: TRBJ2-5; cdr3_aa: CASRPHGTETQYF; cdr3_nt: TGTGCCAGCAGACCCCATGGTACGGAGACCCAGTACTTC
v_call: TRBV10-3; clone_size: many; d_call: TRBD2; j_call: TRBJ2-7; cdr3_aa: CAVTSGGSYEQYF; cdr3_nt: TGTGCCGTAACTAGCGGGGGTTCCTACGAGCAGTACTTC
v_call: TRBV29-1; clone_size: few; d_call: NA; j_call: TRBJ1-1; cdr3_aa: CSVTRSDTEAFF; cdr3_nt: TGCAGCGTGACCCGGTCCGACACTGAAGCTTTCTTT
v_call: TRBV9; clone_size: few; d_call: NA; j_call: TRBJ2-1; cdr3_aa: CASSAAGTEYNEQFF; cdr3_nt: TGTGCCAGCAGCGCGGCCGGGACCGAATACAATGAGCAGTTCTTC
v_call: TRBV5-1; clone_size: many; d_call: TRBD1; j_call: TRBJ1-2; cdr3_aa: CASSPLLSGTAKGYTF; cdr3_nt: TGCGCCAGCAGCCCACTACTATCCGGGACAGCGAAAGGCTACACCTTC
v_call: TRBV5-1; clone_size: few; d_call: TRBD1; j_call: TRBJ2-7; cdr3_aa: CASRETGTHEQYF; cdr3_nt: TGCGCCAGCAGGGAGACAGGGACCCACGAGCAGTACTTC
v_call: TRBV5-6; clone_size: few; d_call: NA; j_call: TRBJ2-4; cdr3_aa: CASSTLGIRLNNTAKNIQYF; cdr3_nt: TGTGCCAGCAGCACCCTTGGAATAAGGCTTAATAATACAGCCAAAAACATTCAGTACTTC
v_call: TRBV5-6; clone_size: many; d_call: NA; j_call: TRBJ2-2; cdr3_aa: CASSFGVGELFF; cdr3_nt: TGTGCCAGCAGCTTTGGGGTCGGGGAGCTGTTTTTT
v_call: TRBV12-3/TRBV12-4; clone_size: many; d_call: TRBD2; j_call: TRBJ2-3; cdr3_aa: CASSLVPGLAATDTQYF; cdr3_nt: TGTGCCAGCAGTTTAGTCCCGGGACTAGCAGCCACAGATACGCAGTATTTT
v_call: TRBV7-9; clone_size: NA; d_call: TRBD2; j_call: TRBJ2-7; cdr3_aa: CASSLTSGSFYEQYF; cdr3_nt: TGTGCCAGCAGCTTAACTAGCGGGAGTTTCTACGAGCAGTACTTC
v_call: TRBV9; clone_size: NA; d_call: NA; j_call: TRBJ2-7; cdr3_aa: CASSGHGNHEQYF; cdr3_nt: TGTGCCAGCAGCGGACACGGGAACCACGAGCAGTACTTC
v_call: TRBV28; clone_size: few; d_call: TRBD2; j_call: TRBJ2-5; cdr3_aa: CASSKTSGRGTQYF; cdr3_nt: TGTGCCAGCAGCAAGACTAGCGGGAGAGGGACCCAGTACTTC
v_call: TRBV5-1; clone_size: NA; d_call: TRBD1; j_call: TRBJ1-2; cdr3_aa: CASSPTGGSGYPF; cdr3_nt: TGCGCCAGCAGCCCCACAGGGGGCTCTGGCTACCCCTTC
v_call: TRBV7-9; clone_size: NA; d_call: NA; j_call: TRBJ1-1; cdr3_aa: CASSLRDIAEAFF; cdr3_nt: TGTGCCAGCAGCCTCCGAGACATCGCGGAAGCTTTCTTT
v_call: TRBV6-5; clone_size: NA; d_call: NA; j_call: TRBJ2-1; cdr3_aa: CASSYSTGSGNEQFF; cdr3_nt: TGTGCCAGCAGTTACTCGACCGGGAGCGGCAATGAGCAGTTCTTC
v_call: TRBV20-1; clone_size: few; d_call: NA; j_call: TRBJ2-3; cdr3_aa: CSALTSSYTQYF; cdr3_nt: TGCAGTGCCTTGACTTCATCCTATACGCAGTATTTT
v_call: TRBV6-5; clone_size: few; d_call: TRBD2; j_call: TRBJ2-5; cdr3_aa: CASRRRLAGGLQETQYF; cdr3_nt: TGTGCCAGCAGACGAAGACTAGCGGGAGGCCTTCAAGAGACCCAGTACTTC
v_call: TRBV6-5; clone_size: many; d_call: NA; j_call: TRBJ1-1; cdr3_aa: CASRLSSTATEAFF; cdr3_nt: TGTGCCAGCAGATTAAGTTCCACGGCGACTGAAGCTTTCTTT